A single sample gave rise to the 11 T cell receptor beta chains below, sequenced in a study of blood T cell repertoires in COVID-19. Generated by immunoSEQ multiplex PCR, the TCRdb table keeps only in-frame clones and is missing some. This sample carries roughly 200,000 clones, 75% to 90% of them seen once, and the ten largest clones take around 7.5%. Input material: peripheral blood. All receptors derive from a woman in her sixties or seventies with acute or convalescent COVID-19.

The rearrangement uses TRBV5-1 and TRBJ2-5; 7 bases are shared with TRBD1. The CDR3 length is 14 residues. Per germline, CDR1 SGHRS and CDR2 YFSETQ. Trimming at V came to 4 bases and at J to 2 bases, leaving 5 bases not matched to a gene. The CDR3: CASSGGQQQETQYF. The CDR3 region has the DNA TGCGCCAGCAGCGGGGGACAGCAACAAGAGACCCAGTACTTC.

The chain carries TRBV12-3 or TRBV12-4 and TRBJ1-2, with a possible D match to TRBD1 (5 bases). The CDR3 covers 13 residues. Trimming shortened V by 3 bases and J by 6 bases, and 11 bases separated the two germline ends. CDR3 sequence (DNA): TGTGCCAGCAGTTTGGGACTTGGTGATGGCTACACCTTC. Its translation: CASSLGLGDGYTF.

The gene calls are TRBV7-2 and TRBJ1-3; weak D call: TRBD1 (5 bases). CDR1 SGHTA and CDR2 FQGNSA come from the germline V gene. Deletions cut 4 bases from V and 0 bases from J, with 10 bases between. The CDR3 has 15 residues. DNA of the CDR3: TGTGCCAGCAGCTCCGACAGTTACTCTGGAAACACCATATATTTT. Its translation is CASSSDSYSGNTIYF.

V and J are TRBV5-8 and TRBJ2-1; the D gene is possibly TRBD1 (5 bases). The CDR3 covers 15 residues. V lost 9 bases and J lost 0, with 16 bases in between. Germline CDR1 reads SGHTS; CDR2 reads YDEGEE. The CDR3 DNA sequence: TGTGCCACTCCGTCCAGGGCACTCTCCTACAATGAGCAGTTCTTC. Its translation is CATPSRALSYNEQFF.

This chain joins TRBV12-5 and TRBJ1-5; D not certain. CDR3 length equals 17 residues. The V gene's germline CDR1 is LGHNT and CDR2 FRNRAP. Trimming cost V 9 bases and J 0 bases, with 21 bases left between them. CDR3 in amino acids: CARTTLGSYLSNQPQHF. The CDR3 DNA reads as TGTGCTAGGACCACTCTGGGCAGCTATCTTAGCAATCAGCCCCAGCATTTT. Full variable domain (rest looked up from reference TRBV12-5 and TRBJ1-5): DARVTQTPRHKVTEMGQEVTMRCQPILGHNTVFWYRQTMMQGLELLAYFRNRAPLDDSGMPKDRFSAEMPDATLATLKIQPSEPRDSAVYFCARTTLGSYLSNQPQHFGDGTRLSIL.

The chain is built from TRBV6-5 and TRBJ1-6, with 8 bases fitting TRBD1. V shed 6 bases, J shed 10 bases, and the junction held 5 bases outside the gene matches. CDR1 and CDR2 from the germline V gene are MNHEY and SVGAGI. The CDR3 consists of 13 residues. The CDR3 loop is CASRDRVRSPLHF. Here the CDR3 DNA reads TGTGCCAGCAGGGACAGGGTTCGATCACCCCTCCACTTT.

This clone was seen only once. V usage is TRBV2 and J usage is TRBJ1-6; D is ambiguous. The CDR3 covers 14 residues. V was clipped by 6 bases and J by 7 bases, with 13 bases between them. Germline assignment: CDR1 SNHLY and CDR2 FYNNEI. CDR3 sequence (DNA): TGTGCCAGCAGACAACAACAGACGAATTCACCCCTCCACTTT. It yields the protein CASRQQQTNSPLHF.

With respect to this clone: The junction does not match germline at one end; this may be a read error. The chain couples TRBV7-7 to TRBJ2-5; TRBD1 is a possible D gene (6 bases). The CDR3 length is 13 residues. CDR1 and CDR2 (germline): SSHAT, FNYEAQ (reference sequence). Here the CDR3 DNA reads TGTGCTAGCAGCCCGGACAGTGAAGAGACCCAGTACTTC. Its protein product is CASSPDSEETQYF.

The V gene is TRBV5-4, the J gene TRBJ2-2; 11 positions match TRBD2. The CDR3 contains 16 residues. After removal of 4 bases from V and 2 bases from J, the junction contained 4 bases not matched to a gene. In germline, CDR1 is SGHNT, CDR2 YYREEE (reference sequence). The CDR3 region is CASSGTSGGNTGELFF. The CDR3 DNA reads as TGTGCCAGCAGCGGGACTAGCGGAGGCAACACCGGGGAGCTGTTTTTT.

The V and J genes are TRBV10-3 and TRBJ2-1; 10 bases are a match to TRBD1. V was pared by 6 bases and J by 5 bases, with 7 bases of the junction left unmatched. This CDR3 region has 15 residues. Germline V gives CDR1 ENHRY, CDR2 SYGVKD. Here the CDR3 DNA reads TGTGCCATCAGCTTAACCGGGACAGGGGACAATGAGCAGTTCTTC. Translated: CAISLTGTGDNEQFF.

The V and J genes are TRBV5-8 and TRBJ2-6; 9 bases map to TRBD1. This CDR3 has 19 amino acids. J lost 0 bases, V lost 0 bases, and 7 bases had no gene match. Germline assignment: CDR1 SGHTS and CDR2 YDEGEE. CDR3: CASSLELGQGFSGANVLTF. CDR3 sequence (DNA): TGTGCCAGCAGCTTGGAACTGGGACAGGGCTTCTCTGGGGCCAACGTCCTGACTTTC.